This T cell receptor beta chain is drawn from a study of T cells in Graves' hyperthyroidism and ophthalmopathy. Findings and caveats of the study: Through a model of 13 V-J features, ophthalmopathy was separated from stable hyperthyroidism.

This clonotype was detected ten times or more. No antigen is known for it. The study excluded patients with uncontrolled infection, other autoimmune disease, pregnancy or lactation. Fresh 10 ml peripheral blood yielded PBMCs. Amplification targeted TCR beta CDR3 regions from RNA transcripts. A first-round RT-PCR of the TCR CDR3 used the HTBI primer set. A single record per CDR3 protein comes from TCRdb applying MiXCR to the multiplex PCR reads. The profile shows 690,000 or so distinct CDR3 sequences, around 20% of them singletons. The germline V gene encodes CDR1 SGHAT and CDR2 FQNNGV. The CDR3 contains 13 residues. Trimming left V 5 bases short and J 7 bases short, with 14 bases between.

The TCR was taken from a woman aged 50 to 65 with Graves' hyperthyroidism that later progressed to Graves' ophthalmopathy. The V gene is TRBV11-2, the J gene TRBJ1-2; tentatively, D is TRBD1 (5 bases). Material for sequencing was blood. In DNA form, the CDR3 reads TGTGCCAGCAGCCCCTCAGGGTACAGTGGCTACACCTTC. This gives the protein CASSPSGYSGYTF.